Detailed here is one TCR beta chain. No antigen is known for it. Primed by a sample-barcoded 5' primer and a J-beta primer mix, a second PCR proceeded for roughly 7 to 11 cycles. Each cDNA molecule carried a tag from a template-switch adaptor that contained 12 random nucleotides. MiXCR was run by TCRdb on the 5' RACE reads, yielding one entry per CDR3 protein. Found here are over 1,300,000 distinct CDR3 sequences, 55% to 75% of them singletons; the top ten hold 6.5% to 8.5%. The entry originates in a study of blood T cells in healthy people across ages. Losses at the gene ends were 1 base for V and 4 bases for J; bases not matched to a gene: 3. The CDR3 has 15 residues. Healthy Caucasian individuals from Russia aged about 6 to 90 served as donors. General study results and limits: No conclusive comparison of naive versus antigen-experienced cells was possible with unsorted PBMCs.

This chain joins TRBV12-3 or TRBV12-4 and TRBJ2-1, with 8 bases lining up with TRBD2. The clonotype originates from a young man in good health. Sequencing input: blood. This CDR3 reads CASSLVLAVYNEQFF. For the CDR3, the DNA is TGTGCCAGCAGTTTAGTACTAGCGGTTTACAATGAGCAGTTCTTC.